A selection of T cell receptor beta chains follows, all from one sample in a study of T cell repertoires in cytomegalovirus infection. One entry per CDR3 protein results from TCRdb running MiXCR on the reads. The sample carries 300,000 to 400,000 distinct CDR3 sequences, roughly 9.5% recorded once. Source material: PBMCs. Every receptor here comes from a human donor in good health (CMV status not recorded). Some clones in this sample may be carry-over from other donors' samples. Both conserved end residues are part of each CDR3. D genes are given only for firm matches. Some rows have no size entry. The others give once, few or many, or a class for an expanded clone.

TRBD1,15,TRBJ2-7,TRBV10-3,many,TGTGCCATCAGTGAACCCGGGACAGGGGGTCACGAGCAGTACTTC,CAISEPGTGGHEQYF
.,14,TRBJ1-6,TRBV10-3,.,TGTGCCATCAGGAATGAGGCGTATAATTCACCCCTCCACTTT,CAIRNEAYNSPLHF
.,16,TRBJ2-3,TRBV20-1,many,TGCAGTGGCCTGCCCCCGACTGCGGTTAGCACAGATACGCAGTATTTT,CSGLPPTAVSTDTQYF
.,13,TRBJ2-2,TRBV7-3,many,TGTGCCAGCAGTCTCTTTCCCACCGGGGAGCTGTTTTTT,CASSLFPTGELFF
TRBD1,15,TRBJ1-4,TRBV6-6,.,TGTGCCAGCAGTTACTCGCGGGACAGAAATGAAAAACTGTTTTTT,CASSYSRDRNEKLFF
.,13,TRBJ2-7,TRBV4-2,many,TGTGCCAGCAGCCAAGGCGACCTTTACGAGCAGTACTTC,CASSQGDLYEQYF
.,15,TRBJ2-1,TRBV4-2,many,TGTGCCAGCAGCCAAGCGCCGAGCTCCTACAATGAGCAGTTCTTC,CASSQAPSSYNEQFF
.,17,TRBJ1-1,TRBV28,many,TGTGCCAGCAGTCAAGGACATTTGGGGTACGTCGATACTGAAGCTTTCTTT,CASSQGHLGYVDTEAFF
TRBD2,17,TRBJ2-2,TRBV5-5,many,TGTGCCAGCAGCTTCCGAGCGGGACGCGATGGCACCGGGGAGCTGTTTTTT,CASSFRAGRDGTGELFF
TRBD1,15,TRBJ1-2,TRBV6-5,few,TGTGCCAGCACCAAATACCCACAGGGGAGCTATGGCTACACCTTC,CASTKYPQGSYGYTF
.,11,TRBJ2-1,TRBV6-2/TRBV6-3,few,TGTGCCAGCAGTTCGCAGGGTAGGCAGTTCTTC,CASSSQGRQFF
TRBD2,15,TRBJ2-3,TRBV7-2,many,TGTGCCAGCGGCGGACTAGCGGTAGGGACAGATACGCAGTATTTT,CASGGLAVGTDTQYF
.,13,TRBJ1-5,TRBV20-1,.,TGCAGTGCTAGAGAACAGATCAATCAGCCCCAGCATTTT,CSAREQINQPQHF
.,10,TRBJ2-7,TRBV27,.,TGTGCCAGCAGACTAGGAGAGCAGTACTTC,CASRLGEQYF
.,15,TRBJ2-1,TRBV4-1,few,TGCGCCAGCAGCCGGCTTGGTTTGCCATACAATGAGCAGTTCTTC,CASSRLGLPYNEQFF
TRBD2,15,TRBJ2-5,TRBV20-1,.,TGCAGTGCTTCGAAAAATAGCGGGCGCGGAGAGACCCAGTACTTC,CSASKNSGRGETQYF
TRBD1,14,TRBJ2-5,TRBV6-5,.,TGTGCCAGCGGGGGGACAGGGGCAGGAGAGACCCAGTACTTC,CASGGTGAGETQYF
TRBD1,16,TRBJ1-6,TRBV11-2,few,TGTGCCAGCAGCTTAGCCCTCACAGGGGGCCGTTCACCCCTCCACTTT,CASSLALTGGRSPLHF
TRBD2,16,TRBJ2-1,TRBV29-1,.,TGCAGCGTTGAAGGACTAGCGGACCTTTCCTACAATGAGCAGTTCTTC,CSVEGLADLSYNEQFF
TRBD1,17,TRBJ1-2,TRBV14,few,TGTGCCAGCAGCCAAGGATGGGGACAGGGACCTTACTATGGCTACACCTTC,CASSQGWGQGPYYGYTF
.,14,TRBJ1-1,TRBV18,.,TGTGCCAGCTCACCCCCGGGGGGACAAGGTAAAGCTTTCTTT,CASSPPGGQGKAFF
.,14,TRBJ1-2,TRBV7-9,.,TGTGCCAGCAACCCTCACGGCGGGGATTTCGGCTACACCTTC,CASNPHGGDFGYTF
TRBD2,16,TRBJ2-3,TRBV7-2,many,TGTGCCAGCAGCCACGGACTAGCGGGAGGCGGAGATACGCAGTATTTT,CASSHGLAGGGDTQYF
TRBD1,18,TRBJ2-3,TRBV12-3/TRBV12-4,many,TGTGCCAGCAGTTTTGTTCCCGGGCTGGGACAGGGGCCAGATACGCAGTATTTT,CASSFVPGLGQGPDTQYF
.,14,TRBJ1-1,TRBV7-9,many,TGTGCCAGCAGCCCGCGTCACAGGGAAGCTGAAGCTTTCTTT,CASSPRHREAEAFF
.,16,TRBJ2-1,TRBV2,few,TGTGCCAGCAGTGCCGCCGGGACTCGGTTCGACAATGAGCAGTTCTTC,CASSAAGTRFDNEQFF
.,15,TRBJ1-2,TRBV20-1,many,TGCAGTGCTAGAGTAGTTCTCTGGGGAAACTATGGCTACACCTTC,CSARVVLWGNYGYTF
.,16,TRBJ2-2,TRBV19,.,TGTGCCAGTATTAAACCGGGACCGTTGAACACCGGGGAGCTGTTTTTT,CASIKPGPLNTGELFF
TRBD1,18,TRBJ1-2,TRBV15,many,TGTGCCACCAGCAGAGATCCCGGGACAGGGGTTTTCTACTATGGCTACACCTTC,CATSRDPGTGVFYYGYTF
.,13,TRBJ1-1,TRBV9,few,TGTGCCAGCAGCGCGCGCAGGGACACTGAAGCTTTCTTT,CASSARRDTEAFF
.,14,TRBJ1-3,TRBV7-9,many,TGTGCCAGCAGCTTAGGACAGGCTGGAAACACCATATATTTT,CASSLGQAGNTIYF
.,23,TRBJ2-1,TRBV7-5,many,.,CISVPEVCGTGGDQSPGTYEQFF
.,15,TRBJ2-1,TRBV7-9,few,TGTGCCAGCAGCTTAACGTGGGGCTGGGATAATGAGCAGTTCTTC,CASSLTWGWDNEQFF
.,17,TRBJ1-5,TRBV27,many,TGTGCCAGCAGTAAGTCACCGGGACGGATTTCAAATCAGCCCCAGCATTTT,CASSKSPGRISNQPQHF
.,15,TRBJ1-1,TRBV3-1,.,TGTGCCAGCAGCCAAGATGGGAGGGGAGTCTCTGAAGCTTTCTTT,CASSQDGRGVSEAFF
.,18,TRBJ2-1,TRBV6-1,many,TGTGCCAGCATGGGGGGACAAATAACGCTCGCGGTCTACAATGAGCAGTTCTTC,CASMGGQITLAVYNEQFF